One and the same sample provided the 27 T cell receptor beta chains below, sequenced in a study of T-cell memory formation after mild COVID-19. TCRdb reprocessed the 5' RACE reads with MiXCR, giving one entry per CDR3 protein. The table has around 250,000 distinct CDR3 sequences, over 15% seen once. Sample: PBMCs or a T cell subset sorted from them (not recorded which). The receptors derive from a man between 18 and 35 years old who had mild COVID-19 (a few samples of this study predate the infection). Cell type and time point are not known.

This clonotype has only a few counts. This chain joins TRBV7-8 and TRBJ2-1; the match to TRBD2 covers 9 bases. The CDR3 sequence is 16 residues long. The J segment lost 3 bases and the V segment lost 3 bases, leaving 6 bases of the junction unmatched. CDR1 and CDR2 from the germline V gene are SGHVS and FQNEAQ. The CDR3 sequence: CASSFGRGGLYNEQFF. For the CDR3, the DNA is TGTGCCAGCAGCTTTGGGCGGGGGGGCCTCTACAATGAGCAGTTCTTC.

This clonotype was seen a few times. V and J are TRBV7-9 and TRBJ2-3; D perhaps matches TRBD2 (5 bases). The germline V and J ends were trimmed by 5 bases and 4 bases, with 16 bases remaining between them. Per germline, CDR1 SEHNR and CDR2 FQNEAQ (reference sequence). This CDR3 region has 15 residues. CDR3 sequence reads: CASSKNSGSADTQYF. The CDR3 nucleotides read TGTGCCAGCAGCAAAAATTCGGGGAGCGCAGATACGCAGTATTTT.

This clonotype was observed at least ten times. The genes are TRBV7-9 and TRBJ2-7; 11 positions match TRBD2. V lost 5 bases, J lost 2 bases, and 8 bases stayed unmatched. This CDR3 has 16 amino acids. Looked up from germline, CDR1 is SEHNR and CDR2 is FQNEAQ (reference sequence). CDR3 DNA: TGTGCCAGCAGCCCTAGCGGGGGGCTCACAGCCTACGAGCAGTACTTC. Translated: CASSPSGGLTAYEQYF.

The chain carries TRBV4-1 and TRBJ1-5; D unresolved. This CDR3 comprises 13 residues. The germline V and J ends were trimmed by 3 bases and 9 bases, with 12 bases remaining between them. CDR1 is MGHRA, CDR2 YSYEKL, per germline. CDR3 bases: TGCGCCAGCAGCCAGACTCCTAGCTCGCCCCAGCATTTT. Encoded protein: CASSQTPSSPQHF.

This rearrangement joins TRBV7-8 to TRBJ1-2; 11 nucleotides line up with TRBD1. The ends lost 1 base at V and 4 bases at J; junction bases unmatched: 2. The CDR3 totals 15 residues. Looked up from germline, CDR1 is SGHVS and CDR2 is FQNEAQ. CDR3: CASSLEGQGGYGYTF. DNA of the CDR3: TGTGCCAGCAGCTTAGAGGGACAGGGGGGCTATGGCTACACCTTC.

This clonotype was counted between two and nine times. The J gene is TRBJ2-7, the V gene TRBV7-2; TRBD2 might be the D (5 bases). The germline gives CDR1 SGHTA, CDR2 FQGNSA. With 7 bases removed from V and 2 bases from J, the gap between germline ends came to 18 bases. This CDR3 is built from 15 residues. The DNA of the CDR3 is TGTGCCAGCAACCCCCGGCTCGGGGAAGCCTACGAGCAGTACTTC. This encodes CASNPRLGEAYEQYF.

This clonotype was seen more than once but under ten times. V is TRBV15 and J is TRBJ2-5; D gene uncertain. The ends were cut back, 1 base at V and 5 bases at J, with 8 bases in the middle. In germline, CDR1 is LNHNV, CDR2 YYDKDF (reference sequence). The CDR3 sequence is 13 residues long. The CDR3 loop reads CATSRVPGETQYF. CDR3 DNA: TGTGCCACCAGCAGAGTCCCCGGGGAGACCCAGTACTTC.

This clonotype was recorded a few times. The rearrangement joins TRBV4-1 to TRBJ2-2; D is unresolved. CDR3 length: 15 amino acids. Trimming took 6 bases from V and 4 from J, leaving 15 bases between them. Germline V gene lookup returns CDR1 MGHRA and CDR2 YSYEKL. The CDR3 DNA sequence: TGCGCCAGCAGGAGTCAGGCCCAAGCCACCGGGGAGCTGTTTTTT. This translates into CASRSQAQATGELFF.

This clonotype was seen only a few times. The rearrangement uses TRBV7-7 and TRBJ2-1; 8 nucleotides match TRBD1. Germline-derived CDR1 and CDR2 are SSHAT and FNYEAQ (reference sequence). Losses at the gene ends were 1 base for V and 8 bases for J; bases not matched to a gene: 10. The CDR3 has 16 amino acids. DNA of the CDR3: TGTGCCAGCAGCTTAGAGGGGACAGGCGCAGGGGATGAGCAGTTCTTC. Translated: CASSLEGTGAGDEQFF.

This chain links TRBV4-3 with TRBJ2-5; TRBD2 aligns across 8 bases. After removal of 1 base from V and 2 bases from J, the junction contained 3 bases not matched to a gene. In germline, CDR1 is LGHNA, CDR2 YSLEER. The CDR3 consists of 15 residues. The CDR3 coding sequence is TGCGCCAGCAGCCAAGGTCCGGGGGGGCAAGAGACCCAGTACTTC. It yields the protein CASSQGPGGQETQYF.

This clonotype was recorded a few times. The V gene is TRBV7-2, the J gene TRBJ1-6, with TRBD1 matching over 10 bases. The CDR3 contains 15 residues. Per the germline V gene, CDR1 is SGHTA and CDR2 is FQGNSA. V shed 3 bases and J 10 bases; nucleotides not matched to a gene: 6. CDR3 DNA: TGTGCCAGCAGCTTCGGGACAGGGGTAGTATCACCCCTCCACTTT. Translated, it gives CASSFGTGVVSPLHF.

This sequence joins TRBV12-3 or TRBV12-4 and TRBJ1-5; 10 positions agree with TRBD1. J gave up 7 bases and V 6 bases, and 9 bases lay outside the gene matches. The CDR3 consists of 15 residues. This chain's CDR3 is CASRTTGTGEQPQHF. In DNA, the CDR3 is TGTGCCAGCAGGACTACCGGGACAGGGGAGCAGCCCCAGCATTTT.

The table lists this clonotype with a few counts. This chain's CDR3 is CASSLDREGGELFF. The CDR3 DNA sequence: TGTGCCAGTAGCCTCGACAGGGAAGGCGGGGAGCTGTTTTTT. The chain uses TRBV19 and TRBJ2-2; 7 nucleotides line up with TRBD1. CDR3 length: 14 amino acids. Trimming took 6 bases from V and 7 from J; bases not matched to a gene: 8. Germline CDR1 and CDR2: LNHDA and SQIVND (reference sequence).

The chain links TRBV29-1 to TRBJ2-1, with D possibly being TRBD2 (5 bases). This CDR3 is built from 13 residues. V lost 7 bases, J lost 5 bases, and 15 bases lay in between. Germline-derived CDR1 and CDR2 are SQVTM and ANQGSEA. The CDR3 spells CSGHPGDHNEQFF. CDR3 DNA: TGCAGCGGCCACCCCGGGGATCACAATGAGCAGTTCTTC.

This clonotype was counted only a few times. The chain recombines TRBV6-2 or TRBV6-3 with TRBJ2-5; 9 nucleotides align to TRBD1. This CDR3 spans 16 amino acids. Trimming took 5 bases from V and 5 from J; bases not matched to a gene: 12. Germline CDR1 is MNHEY and CDR2 is SVGEGT. CDR3 protein: CASSILPGQGGETQYF. For the CDR3, the DNA is TGTGCCAGCAGTATCCTACCGGGACAGGGAGGTGAGACCCAGTACTTC.

This clonotype was seen only a few times. This chain joins TRBV12-3 or TRBV12-4 and TRBJ1-4, with unresolved D. V lost 2 bases, J lost 0 bases, and 4 bases lay in between. CDR3 length equals 14 residues. In DNA form, the CDR3 reads TGTGCCAGCAGTTTAAGCCCAACTAATGAAAAACTGTTTTTT. This gives the protein CASSLSPTNEKLFF.

This clonotype was observed many times. J is TRBJ2-3 and V is TRBV4-3; TRBD2 is a possible D gene (6 bases). V lost 6 bases to trimming and J lost 7 bases, with 8 bases between them. CDR1 and CDR2 from the germline V gene are LGHNA and YSLEER. This CDR3 is built from 11 residues. The CDR3 sequence: CASSSGHTQYF. The CDR3, as DNA: TGCGCCAGCAGTAGCGGCCATACGCAGTATTTT.

The chain is built from TRBV7-7 and TRBJ2-3; no firm D call. The CDR3 extends over 15 amino acids. The ends were cut back, 2 bases at V and 1 base at J, with 10 bases in the middle. Germline CDR1 and CDR2: SSHAT and FNYEAQ (reference sequence). The CDR3: CASSLSTHGTDTQYF. The CDR3 DNA reads TGTGCCAGCAGCTTAAGTACCCATGGCACAGATACGCAGTATTTT. The entire variable domain, with the rest obtained from reference TRBV7-7 and TRBJ2-3, is as follows: GAGVSQSPRYKVTKRGQDVTLRCDPISSHATLYWYQQALGQGPEFLTYFNYEAQPDKSGLPSDRFSAERPEGSISTLTIQRTEQRDSAMYRCASSLSTHGTDTQYFGPGTRLTVL.

This clonotype has just a few counts. V is TRBV5-1 and J is TRBJ2-3, with no clear D. The V end was cut by 4 bases, the J end by 1 base, with 10 bases between. CDR1 and CDR2 from the germline V gene are SGHRS and YFSETQ. The CDR3 runs to 14 residues. CDR3 loop: CASSPPERTDTQYF. The CDR3 DNA reads as TGCGCCAGCAGCCCCCCCGAACGCACAGATACGCAGTATTTT. The variable domain in full, with the rest retrieved from reference TRBV5-1 and TRBJ2-3, is KAGVTQTPRYLIKTRGQQVTLSCSPISGHRSVSWYQQTPGQGLQFLFEYFSETQRNKGNFPGRFSGRQFSNSRSEMNVSTLELGDSALYLCASSPPERTDTQYFGPGTRLTVL.

In its sample, this clonotype was seen a few times. The J gene is TRBJ2-5, the V gene TRBV20-1, with 8 bases aligning to TRBD2. V gave up 8 bases and J gave up 1 base; unmatched junction bases: 6. Germline lookup yields CDR1 DFQATT and CDR2 SNEGSKA (reference sequence). This CDR3 spans 13 amino acids. CDR3 loop: CSSPGLVQETQYF. The CDR3 nucleotides read TGCAGTAGCCCGGGACTAGTCCAAGAGACCCAGTACTTC.

The chain has TRBV18 and TRBJ2-6; no clear D gene. Germline CDR1 is KGHSH and CDR2 is LQKENI. The V gene lost 4 bases and the J gene lost 0 bases, with 10 bases spanning the gap. The CDR3 consists of 16 residues. CDR3 in DNA: TGTGCCAGCTCACGGAACAGCCACTCTGGGGCCAACGTCCTGACTTTC. Translated: CASSRNSHSGANVLTF.

A few counts support this clonotype. The rearrangement uses TRBV5-5 and TRBJ2-1; D gene unclear. Germline lookup yields CDR1 SGHKS and CDR2 YYEKEE (reference sequence). Trimming pared 1 base from V and 6 bases from J, leaving 8 bases between. The CDR3 is 13 residues long. The CDR3 coding sequence is TGTGCCAGCAGCTTGCTGGGCTTCAATGAGCAGTTCTTC. As protein: CASSLLGFNEQFF.

This clonotype was recorded a few times. The chain uses TRBV5-1 and TRBJ1-1; D may be TRBD1 (5 bases). With 0 bases removed from V and 1 base from J, the gap between germline ends came to 10 bases. This CDR3 has 15 amino acids. The V gene's germline CDR1 is SGHRS and CDR2 YFSETQ. CDR3 amino acids: CASSLAGNRNTEAFF. CDR3 DNA: TGCGCCAGCAGCTTGGCAGGGAACAGGAACACTGAAGCTTTCTTT.

In its sample, this clonotype was seen a few times. V usage is TRBV6-5 and J usage is TRBJ1-5; D remains ambiguous. Germline V CDR1 and CDR2: MNHEY, SVGAGI. CDR3 length: 13 residues. Between the trimmed V and J ends, which lost 6 bases and 4 bases, there was a span of 10 bases. CDR3 loop: CASSYDTNQPQHF. CDR3 DNA sequence: TGTGCCAGCAGCTACGACACGAATCAGCCCCAGCATTTT.

The chain couples TRBV29-1 to TRBJ2-5; weak D call: TRBD1 (5 bases). V was shortened by 0 bases and J by 4 bases, with 21 bases between the two germline ends. In germline, CDR1 is SQVTM, CDR2 ANQGSEA. The CDR3 length is 17 residues. CDR3 nucleotides: TGCAGCGTTGAAGAAGCCGGGTTCGGCAGGGTGGGAGAGACCCAGTACTTC. Translated: CSVEEAGFGRVGETQYF.

The chain uses TRBV6-5 and TRBJ2-7; 9 bases are a match to TRBD1. The CDR3 runs 13 residues. Germline trimming cut 10 bases from V and 3 bases from J; bases unmatched to any gene: 7. Per the germline V gene, CDR1 is MNHEY and CDR2 is SVGAGI. The CDR3 here is CATTGTGSYEQYF. The CDR3 coding sequence is TGTGCCACAACGGGGACAGGGAGCTACGAGCAGTACTTC.

The V call is TRBV6-5, the J call TRBJ2-3, with a weak D call TRBD2 (6 bases). Trimming stripped 7 bases from V and 1 base from J, with 9 bases between. There are 13 residues in the CDR3. From germline, CDR1 is MNHEY and CDR2 SVGAGI. The CDR3 here is CASTVAGTDTQYF. CDR3 sequence (DNA): TGTGCCAGCACGGTAGCGGGCACAGATACGCAGTATTTT.